Below are 21 T cell receptor beta chains sequenced from a single sample in a study of blood T cell repertoires in COVID-19. Using immunoSEQ multiplex PCR, the repertoire was profiled, and TCRdb retains in-frame clones only, with some absent. The sample lists about 210,000 clones; around four fifths were seen once. Sequencing was carried out using peripheral blood. These receptors all stem from a man in his fifties or sixties with active or convalescent COVID-19.

The rearrangement links TRBV29-1 to TRBJ2-5; 12 bases agree with TRBD1. Trimming took 3 bases from V and 4 from J; bases not matched to a gene: 3. The CDR3 covers 14 residues. The germline gives CDR1 SQVTM, CDR2 ANQGSEA. CDR3 sequence: CSVERDRGPETQYF. DNA for the CDR3: TGCAGCGTTGAGAGGGACAGGGGGCCAGAGACCCAGTACTTC.

The chain links TRBV11-3 to TRBJ2-1, with D tentatively TRBD2 (5 bases). CDR1 is SGHNT and CDR2 is YENEEA in the germline V gene. The V and J ends lost 1 base and 0 bases respectively, with 7 bases between them. The CDR3 has 15 amino acids. The CDR3 coding sequence is TGTGCCAGCAGCTTAGGAGAGGGCTCCTACAATGAGCAGTTCTTC. Amino acids: CASSLGEGSYNEQFF. The whole variable domain, remainder taken from reference TRBV11-3 and TRBJ2-1, is EAGVVQSPRYKIIEKKQPVAFWCNPISGHNTLYWYLQNLGQGPELLIRYENEEAVDDSQLPKDRFSAERLKGVDSTLKIQPAELGDSAVYLCASSLGEGSYNEQFFGPGTRLTVL.

The V and J genes are TRBV29-1 and TRBJ2-7; D unclear. There are 12 residues in the CDR3. The ends were cut back, 5 bases at V and 0 bases at J, with 8 bases in the middle. The germline V gene encodes CDR1 SQVTM and CDR2 ANQGSEA. The CDR3 DNA reads as TGCAGCGTTTTAAGGAGCTCCTACGAGCAGTACTTC. Translated: CSVLRSSYEQYF.

This clone was found once. This chain joins TRBV7-9 and TRBJ1-6, with a tentative D call TRBD1 (6 bases). CDR1 SEHNR and CDR2 FQNEAQ come from the germline V gene (reference sequence). This CDR3 comprises 16 residues. Trimming removed 5 bases from V and 7 bases from J, with 18 bases in between. The DNA for the CDR3 is TGTGCCAGCAGCCCCACCGGGGGGGCTTGGAATTCACCCCTCCACTTT. Translating gives CASSPTGGAWNSPLHF.

The genes are TRBV30 and TRBJ1-5, with TRBD1 as a possible D gene (5 bases). Germline assignment: CDR1 GTSNPN and CDR2 SVGIG (reference sequence). CDR3 length: 13 amino acids. V was clipped by 3 bases and J by 7 bases, with 13 bases between them. The CDR3 loop is CAWRQDLRQPQHF. As DNA, the CDR3 is TGTGCCTGGAGACAGGACCTCAGGCAGCCCCAGCATTTT.

This chain joins TRBV18 and TRBJ1-1; 11 bases are shared with TRBD1. The trim removed 1 base at V and 2 bases at J, leaving 12 bases unmatched. There are 19 residues in the CDR3. Germline V lookup: CDR1 KGHSH, CDR2 LQKENI. The CDR3 protein is CASSPLIRSGTGGNTEAFF. CDR3 coding DNA: TGTGCCAGCTCACCACTTATTCGATCCGGGACAGGGGGAAACACTGAAGCTTTCTTT.

V and J are TRBV3-1 (or the pseudogene TRBV3-2) and TRBJ2-2; 9 nucleotides align to TRBD2. Germline-derived CDR1 and CDR2 are LGHDT and YNNKEL (reference sequence). The CDR3 spans 17 residues. V was clipped by 6 bases and J by 2 bases; unmatched bases: 10. The CDR3 region has the DNA TGTGCCAGCAGTCATATTCTTAGCGGGGGAAACACCGGGGAGCTGTTTTTT. It is translated as CASSHILSGGNTGELFF.

The chain recombines TRBV27 with TRBJ1-5, with TRBD1 as a possible D gene (6 bases). This CDR3 comprises 16 residues. V was clipped by 8 bases and J by 4 bases, with 21 bases between them. Germline loops: CDR1 MNHEY, CDR2 SMNVEV (reference sequence). The chain's CDR3 is CASRPSEGVKNQPQHF. The CDR3 bases are TGTGCCAGCCGGCCCTCCGAGGGGGTGAAGAATCAGCCCCAGCATTTT.

The chain links TRBV6-2 or TRBV6-3 to TRBJ2-3, with TRBD2 matching 11 bases. V shed 6 bases, J shed 4 bases, and the junction held 6 bases outside the gene matches. The CDR3 length is 15 residues. In germline, CDR1 is MNHEY, CDR2 SVGEGT. The CDR3 bases are TGTGCCAGCAGCCCACTAGCGGGGGTTTCAGATACGCAGTATTTT. Translated: CASSPLAGVSDTQYF.

The rearrangement joins TRBV23-1 to TRBJ1-5; 9 nucleotides match TRBD1. TRBV23-1 belongs to the ORF category, with a function that is uncertain. The CDR3 has 19 residues. The junction had 19 bases not matched to a gene; V was cut back by 7 bases and J by 3 bases. The CDR3 DNA reads TGCGCCAGCACCGGCCCGCACGGGACAGGGAGTAGGTACAATCAGCCCCAGCATTTT. Its translation: CASTGPHGTGSRYNQPQHF.

CDR3 bases: TGTGCCAGCAGCTTATCCCCCGGACTGGGGAATGAGCAGTTCTTC. Translating it yields CASSLSPGLGNEQFF. V usage is TRBV11-2 and J usage is TRBJ2-1; a weak D match, TRBD2 (5 bases). The CDR3 runs 15 residues. V gave up 2 bases and J gave up 7 bases, with 15 bases separating them. Germline-derived CDR1 and CDR2 are SGHAT and FQNNGV.

The chain employs TRBV2 and TRBJ2-7, with D possibly being TRBD2 (5 bases). The CDR3 is made up of 16 amino acids. With 6 bases removed from V and 5 bases from J, the gap between germline ends came to 23 bases. CDR1 SNHLY and CDR2 FYNNEI come from the germline V gene. CDR3 in amino acids: CASSEARGAGFNEQYF. In DNA form, the CDR3 reads TGTGCCAGCAGCGAGGCACGGGGAGCCGGATTCAACGAGCAGTACTTC.

In this sample, this clone turned up a few times. The rearrangement joins TRBV2 to TRBJ1-5; 8 bases align to TRBD1. The length of the CDR3 is 14 residues. J gave up 11 bases and V 5 bases, and 11 bases lay outside the gene matches. Germline CDR1 reads SNHLY; CDR2 reads FYNNEI. The CDR3 DNA sequence: TGTGCCAGCAGTTTGGACAGGGCCGATACGGCCCAGCATTTT. Encoded protein: CASSLDRADTAQHF.

This clone is a singleton in its sample. This chain links TRBV5-1 with TRBJ1-2, with D possibly matching TRBD1 (6 bases). Germline V gene sequence: CDR1 SGHRS, CDR2 YFSETQ. Deletions cut 4 bases from V and 6 bases from J, with 22 bases between. There are 16 residues in the CDR3. The CDR3 bases are TGCGCCAGCAGCCCCGGTGGACAGTGGCAACTCCATGGCTACACCTTC. It is translated as CASSPGGQWQLHGYTF.

This sequence joins TRBV2 and TRBJ1-1; no clear D. The CDR3 is 13 residues long. Germline values: CDR1 SNHLY, CDR2 FYNNEI. Between the trimmed V and J ends, which lost 1 base and 2 bases, there was a span of 5 bases. As DNA, the CDR3 is TGTGCCAGCAGTGAAGAACTAAACACTGAAGCTTTCTTT. Encoded protein: CASSEELNTEAFF.

The J gene is TRBJ1-3, the V gene TRBV18, with D unclear. The CDR3 loop spans 15 amino acids. Germline CDR1 and CDR2: KGHSH and LQKENI. V was cut by 0 bases and J by 0 bases, with 6 bases left in between. The CDR3 loop is CASSPPGFSGNTIYF. DNA of the CDR3: TGTGCCAGCTCACCACCCGGGTTCTCTGGAAACACCATATATTTT.

This clone was recorded only once. This chain links TRBV5-1 with TRBJ2-3; 8 positions agree with TRBD2. The CDR3 consists of 15 residues. J gave up 3 bases and V 3 bases, and 6 bases lay outside the gene matches. The V gene's germline CDR1 is SGHRS and CDR2 YFSETQ. The CDR3 loop is CASSSRLARTDTQYF. CDR3 DNA: TGCGCCAGCAGCTCCAGACTAGCGAGGACAGATACGCAGTATTTT.

This clone was counted a single time. V is TRBV15 and J is TRBJ2-7; D might be TRBD1 (6 bases). V lost 0 bases to trimming and J lost 10 bases, with 22 bases between them. Per the germline V gene, CDR1 is LNHNV and CDR2 is YYDKDF (reference sequence). CDR3 length equals 16 residues. CDR3 amino acids: CATSRDQQGILRGQYF. In DNA, the CDR3 is TGTGCCACCAGCAGAGATCAACAGGGAATCCTACGAGGACAGTACTTC.

Written as DNA, the CDR3 is TGTGCCAGCAGTTACCCGGACAGGGAGAGCTCCTACGAGCAGTACTTC. Translation: CASSYPDRESSYEQYF. V is TRBV6-7 and J is TRBJ2-7; 8 bases agree with TRBD1. TRBV6-7 is given ORF status, its function remaining uncertain. The CDR3 extends over 16 amino acids. J gave up 0 bases and V 2 bases, and 6 bases lay outside the gene matches.

This chain connects TRBV6-5 to TRBJ1-1; perhaps TRBD1 as D (5 bases). In germline, CDR1 is MNHEY, CDR2 SVGAGI. Trimming left V 8 bases short and J 6 bases short, with 16 bases between. The CDR3 consists of 13 residues. The CDR3 here is CASRRHGGAEAFF. The CDR3 nucleotides are TGTGCCAGCCGACGACACGGGGGGGCTGAAGCTTTCTTT.

The chain is built from TRBV6-5 and TRBJ2-1; a possible D gene is TRBD1 (5 bases). Trimming shortened V by 7 bases and J by 2 bases, and 12 bases separated the two germline ends. Germline V CDR1 and CDR2: MNHEY, SVGAGI. CDR3 size: 14 residues. The DNA of the CDR3 is TGTGCCAGCAACTCAGGGTATCCCTACAATGAGCAGTTCTTC. Its protein is CASNSGYPYNEQFF.